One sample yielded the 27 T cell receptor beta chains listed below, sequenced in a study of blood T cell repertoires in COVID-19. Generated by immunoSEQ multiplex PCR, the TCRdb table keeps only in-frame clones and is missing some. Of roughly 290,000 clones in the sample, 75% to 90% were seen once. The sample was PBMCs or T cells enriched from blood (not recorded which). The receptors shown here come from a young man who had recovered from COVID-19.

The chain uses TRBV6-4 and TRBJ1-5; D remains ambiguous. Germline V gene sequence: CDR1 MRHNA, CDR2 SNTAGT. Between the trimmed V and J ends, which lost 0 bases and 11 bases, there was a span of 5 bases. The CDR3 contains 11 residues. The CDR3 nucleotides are TGTGCCAGCAGTGACTCCGGGTCCCAGCATTTT. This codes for CASSDSGSQHF.

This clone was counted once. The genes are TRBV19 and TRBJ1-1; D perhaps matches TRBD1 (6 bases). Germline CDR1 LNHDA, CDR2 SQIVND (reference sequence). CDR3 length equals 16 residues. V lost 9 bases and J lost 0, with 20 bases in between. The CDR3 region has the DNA TGTGCCAGCTCAAAAGGCCTCCAGGGGATGAACACTGAAGCTTTCTTT. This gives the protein CASSKGLQGMNTEAFF.

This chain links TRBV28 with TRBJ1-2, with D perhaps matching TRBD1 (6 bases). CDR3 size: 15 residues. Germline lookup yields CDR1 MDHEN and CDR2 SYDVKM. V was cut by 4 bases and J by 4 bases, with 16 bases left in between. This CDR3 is CASSSAGGGSYGYTF. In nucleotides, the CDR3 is TGTGCCAGCAGTTCCGCGGGGGGGGGCTCCTATGGCTACACCTTC.

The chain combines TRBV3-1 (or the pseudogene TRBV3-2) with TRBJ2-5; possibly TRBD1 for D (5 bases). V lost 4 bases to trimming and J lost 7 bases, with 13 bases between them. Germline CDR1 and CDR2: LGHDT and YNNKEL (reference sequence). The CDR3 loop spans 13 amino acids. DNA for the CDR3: TGTGCCAGCAGCCTGACAGAAAAATGGACCCAGTACTTC. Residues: CASSLTEKWTQYF.

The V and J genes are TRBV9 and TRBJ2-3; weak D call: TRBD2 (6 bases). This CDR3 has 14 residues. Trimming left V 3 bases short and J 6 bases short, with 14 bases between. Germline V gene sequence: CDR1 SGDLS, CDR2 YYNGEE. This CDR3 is CASSGTTSRDTQYF. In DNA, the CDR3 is TGTGCCAGCAGCGGGACTACCTCGCGGGATACGCAGTATTTT.

The CDR3 here is CASSFLGGKPMTGELFF. The CDR3 region has the DNA TGTGCCAGCAGTTTTTTGGGAGGGAAACCTATGACCGGGGAGCTGTTTTTT. The V call is TRBV27, the J call TRBJ2-2; 7 positions match TRBD2. Germline V gene data show CDR1 as MNHEY and CDR2 as SMNVEV (reference sequence). The ends lost 3 bases at V and 5 bases at J; junction bases unmatched: 12. This CDR3 has 17 residues.

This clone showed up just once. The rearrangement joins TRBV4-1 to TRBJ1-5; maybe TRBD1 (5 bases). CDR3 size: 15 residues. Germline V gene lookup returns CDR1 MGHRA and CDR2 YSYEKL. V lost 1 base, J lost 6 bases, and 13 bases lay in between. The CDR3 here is CASSQGGTWSQPQHF. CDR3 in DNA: TGCGCCAGCAGCCAAGGAGGGACTTGGAGTCAGCCCCAGCATTTT.

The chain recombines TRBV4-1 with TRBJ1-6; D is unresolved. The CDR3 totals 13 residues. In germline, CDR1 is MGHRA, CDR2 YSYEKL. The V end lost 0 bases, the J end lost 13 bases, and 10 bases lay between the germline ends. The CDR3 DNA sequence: TGCGCCAGCAGCCAAGATCCCTTCCCTCCCCTCCACTTT. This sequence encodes CASSQDPFPPLHF.

DNA of the CDR3: TGTGCCAGCAGCTACCAGGGGCCGGGTTCACCCCTCCACTTT. Translation: CASSYQGPGSPLHF. V is TRBV3-1 (or the pseudogene TRBV3-2) and J is TRBJ1-6; D might be TRBD1 (6 bases). Germline loops: CDR1 LGHDT, CDR2 YNNKEL (reference sequence). V lost 5 bases to trimming and J lost 9 bases, with 14 bases between them. This CDR3 is 14 amino acids long.

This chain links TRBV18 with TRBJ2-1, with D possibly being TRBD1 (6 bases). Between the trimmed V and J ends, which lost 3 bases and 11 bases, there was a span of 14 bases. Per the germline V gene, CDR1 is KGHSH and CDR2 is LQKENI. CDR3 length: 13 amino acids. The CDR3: CASSPAGGGQQFF. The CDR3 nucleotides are TGTGCCAGCTCACCCGCGGGTGGGGGCCAGCAGTTCTTC.

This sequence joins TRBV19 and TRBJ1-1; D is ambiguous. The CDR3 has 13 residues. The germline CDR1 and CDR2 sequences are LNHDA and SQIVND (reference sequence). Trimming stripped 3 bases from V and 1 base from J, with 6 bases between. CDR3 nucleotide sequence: TGTGCCAGTAGTATCCTCGGGAACACTGAAGCTTTCTTT. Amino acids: CASSILGNTEAFF.

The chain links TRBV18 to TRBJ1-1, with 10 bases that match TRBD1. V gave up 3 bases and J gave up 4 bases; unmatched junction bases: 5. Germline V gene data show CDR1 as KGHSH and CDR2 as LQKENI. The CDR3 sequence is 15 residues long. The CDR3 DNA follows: TGTGCCAGCTCACCCTCAGGGACAGGGGCCACTGAAGCTTTCTTT. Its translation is CASSPSGTGATEAFF.

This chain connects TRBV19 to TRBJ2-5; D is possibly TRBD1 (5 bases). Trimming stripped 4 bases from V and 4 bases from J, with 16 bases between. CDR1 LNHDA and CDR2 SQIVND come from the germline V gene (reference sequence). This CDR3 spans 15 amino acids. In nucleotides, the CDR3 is TGTGCCAGTAGTACTGGCAGGGTGGTGGGAGAGACCCAGTACTTC. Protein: CASSTGRVVGETQYF. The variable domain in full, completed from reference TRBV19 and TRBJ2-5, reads DGGITQSPKYLFRKEGQNVTLSCEQNLNHDAMYWYRQDPGQGLRLIYYSQIVNDFQKGDIAEGYSVSREKKESFPLTVTSAQKNPTAFYLCASSTGRVVGETQYFGPGTRLLVL.

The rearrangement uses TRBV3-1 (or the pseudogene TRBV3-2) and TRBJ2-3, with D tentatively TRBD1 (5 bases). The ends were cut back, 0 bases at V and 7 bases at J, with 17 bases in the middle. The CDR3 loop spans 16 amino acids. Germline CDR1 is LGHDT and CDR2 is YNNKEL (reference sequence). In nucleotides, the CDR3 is TGTGCCAGCAGCCAAGATATGCCGTTTGGGGCCTATACGCAGTATTTT. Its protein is CASSQDMPFGAYTQYF.

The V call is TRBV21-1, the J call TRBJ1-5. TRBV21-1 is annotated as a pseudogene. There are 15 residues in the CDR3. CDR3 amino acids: CASGIRRGRNQPQHF. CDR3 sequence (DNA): TGTGCCAGCGGCATCAGGAGAGGGAGAAATCAGCCCCAGCATTTT.

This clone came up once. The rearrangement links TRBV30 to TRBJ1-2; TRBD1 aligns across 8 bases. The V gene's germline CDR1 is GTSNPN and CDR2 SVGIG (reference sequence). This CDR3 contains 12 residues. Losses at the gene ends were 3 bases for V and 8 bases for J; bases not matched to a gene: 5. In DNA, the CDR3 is TGTGCCTGGAGGCACAGGGGGAACGGCTACACCTTC. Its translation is CAWRHRGNGYTF.

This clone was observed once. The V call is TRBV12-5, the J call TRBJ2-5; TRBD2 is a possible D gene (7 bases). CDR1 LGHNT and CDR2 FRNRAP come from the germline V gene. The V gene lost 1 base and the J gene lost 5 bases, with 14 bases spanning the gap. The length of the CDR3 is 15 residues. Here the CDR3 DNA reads TGTGCTAGTGGTTTGGAGGGGGGGGCTTCTGAGACCCAGTACTTC. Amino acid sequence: CASGLEGGASETQYF.

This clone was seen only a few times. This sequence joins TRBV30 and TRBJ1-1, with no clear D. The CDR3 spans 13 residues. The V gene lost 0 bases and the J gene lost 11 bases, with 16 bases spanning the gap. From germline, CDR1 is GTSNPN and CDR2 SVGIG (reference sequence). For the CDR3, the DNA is TGTGCCTGGAGTGTAGGAGGGAGGTTGGCCGCTTTCTTT. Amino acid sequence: CAWSVGGRLAAFF.

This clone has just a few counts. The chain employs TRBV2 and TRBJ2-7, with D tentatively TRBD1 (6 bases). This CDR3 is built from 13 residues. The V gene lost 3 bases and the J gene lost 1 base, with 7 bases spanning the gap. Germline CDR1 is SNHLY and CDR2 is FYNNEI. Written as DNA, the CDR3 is TGTGCCAGCAGTGAGGGACATTCCTACGAGCAGTACTTC. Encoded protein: CASSEGHSYEQYF.

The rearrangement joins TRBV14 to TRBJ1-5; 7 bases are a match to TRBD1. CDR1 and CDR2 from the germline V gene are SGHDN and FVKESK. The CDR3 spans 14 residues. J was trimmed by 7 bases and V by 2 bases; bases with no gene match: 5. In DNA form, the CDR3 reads TGTGCCAGCAGCCAATCTACAGGGGACCAGCCCCAGCATTTT. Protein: CASSQSTGDQPQHF.

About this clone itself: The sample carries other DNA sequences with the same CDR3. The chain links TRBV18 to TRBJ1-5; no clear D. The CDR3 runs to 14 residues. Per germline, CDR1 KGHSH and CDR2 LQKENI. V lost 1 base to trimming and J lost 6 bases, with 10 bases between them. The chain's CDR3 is CASSPLGGRQPQHF. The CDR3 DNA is TGTGCCAGCTCACCACTCGGCGGCCGTCAGCCCCAGCATTTT.

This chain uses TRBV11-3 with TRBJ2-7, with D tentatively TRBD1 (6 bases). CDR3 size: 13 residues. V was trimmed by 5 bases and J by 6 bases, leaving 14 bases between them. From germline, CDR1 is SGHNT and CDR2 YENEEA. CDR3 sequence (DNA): TGTGCCAGCAGCCCAATACCAGGGGTCGAGCAGTACTTC. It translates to CASSPIPGVEQYF.

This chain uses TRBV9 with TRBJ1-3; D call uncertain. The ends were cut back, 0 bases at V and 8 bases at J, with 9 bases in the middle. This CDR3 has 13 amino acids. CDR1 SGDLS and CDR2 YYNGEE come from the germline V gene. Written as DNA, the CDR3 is TGTGCCAGCAGCGTAGATCTGAGGGACACCATATATTTT. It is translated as CASSVDLRDTIYF. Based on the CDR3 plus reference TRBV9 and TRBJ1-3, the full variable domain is DSGVTQTPKHLITATGQRVTLRCSPRSGDLSVYWYQQSLDQGLQFLIQYYNGEERAKGNILERFSAQQFPDLHSELNLSSLELGDSALYFCASSVDLRDTIYFGEGSWLTVV.

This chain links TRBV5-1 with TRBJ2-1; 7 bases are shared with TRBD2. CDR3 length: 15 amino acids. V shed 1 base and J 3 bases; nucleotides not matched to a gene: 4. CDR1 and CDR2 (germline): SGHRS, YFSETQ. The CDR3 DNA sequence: TGCGCCAGCAGCTTGAGCGGGGCCGACTACAATGAGCAGTTCTTC. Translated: CASSLSGADYNEQFF.

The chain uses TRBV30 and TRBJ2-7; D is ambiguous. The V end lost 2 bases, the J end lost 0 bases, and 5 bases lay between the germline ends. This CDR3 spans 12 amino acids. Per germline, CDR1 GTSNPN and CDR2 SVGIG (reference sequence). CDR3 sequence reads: CAWSPSSYEQYF. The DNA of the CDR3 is TGTGCCTGGAGTCCTAGCTCCTACGAGCAGTACTTC.

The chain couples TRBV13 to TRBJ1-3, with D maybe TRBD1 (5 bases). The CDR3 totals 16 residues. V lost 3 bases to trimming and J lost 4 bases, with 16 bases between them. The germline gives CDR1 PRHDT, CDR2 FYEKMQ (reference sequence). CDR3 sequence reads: CASSFGRGATGNTIYF. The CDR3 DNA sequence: TGTGCCAGCAGCTTCGGAAGGGGTGCTACCGGAAACACCATATATTTT.

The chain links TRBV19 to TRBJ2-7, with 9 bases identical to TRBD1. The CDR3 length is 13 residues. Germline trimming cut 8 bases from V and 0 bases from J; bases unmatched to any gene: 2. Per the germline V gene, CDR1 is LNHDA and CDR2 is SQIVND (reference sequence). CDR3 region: CASAGQGSYEQYF. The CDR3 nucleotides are TGTGCCAGTGCGGGACAGGGCTCCTACGAGCAGTACTTC.